This T cell receptor beta chain derives from a study of blood T cell repertoires in COVID-19. Study-level information: COVID-19 samples from acute and convalescent phases originated in the United States, Italy and Spain. From T cells, B-cell-depleted T cells, or PBMCs came the material, which was cDNA or gDNA.

Only a few counts were recorded for this clone. Generated by immunoSEQ multiplex PCR, the TCRdb table keeps only in-frame clones and is missing some. The data contain about 180,000 clones, around 89% of them singletons. From germline, CDR1 is SGHDT and CDR2 YYEEEE. Trimming left V 4 bases short and J 7 bases short, with 17 bases between. The CDR3 loop spans 14 amino acids. This clonotype was obtained from a woman aged 30 to 39 with acute or convalescent COVID-19. This chain uses TRBV5-6 with TRBJ1-2; D gene unclear. Sequenced input: peripheral blood. The CDR3 bases are TGTGCCAGCAGCACCACAGCCGTCGGTCCTGGCTACACCTTC. It is translated as CASSTTAVGPGYTF.